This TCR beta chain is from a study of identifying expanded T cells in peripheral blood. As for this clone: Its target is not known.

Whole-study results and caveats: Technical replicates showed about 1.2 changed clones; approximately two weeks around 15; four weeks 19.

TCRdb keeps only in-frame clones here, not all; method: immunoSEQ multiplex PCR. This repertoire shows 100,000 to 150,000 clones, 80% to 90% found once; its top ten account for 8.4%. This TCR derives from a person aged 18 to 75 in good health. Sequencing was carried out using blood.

CDR3 coding DNA: TGTGCCAGCAGTTACGCGGGGGTACCCCACTACGAGCAGTACTTC. It specifies CASSYAGVPHYEQYF. The chain joins TRBV6-6 to TRBJ2-7, with 7 bases lining up with TRBD2. The V segment lost 2 bases and the J segment 3 bases; nucleotides outside the gene matches: 7. This CDR3 spans 15 amino acids. CDR1 is MNHNY, CDR2 SVGAGI, per germline (reference sequence).